The 25 T cell receptor beta chains presented below share a single source sample, sequenced in a study of Ad26.COV2.S vaccination and SARS-CoV-2 variants. The treatment: some 19 received Ad26.COV2.S at low or high dose, single or two shots; roughly five received placebo; per-sample allocation not given. At day 63 after the first vaccine or placebo injection, samples were drawn. The repertoire was sequenced with immunoSEQ multiplex PCR; TCRdb's copy has only in-frame clones and lacks some. The sample records around 450,000 clones, 89% being singletons. Here the sequenced sample was peripheral blood, taken in a trial of Ad26.COV2.S vaccine versus placebo. Receptor source: a person between 18 and 60 years old who received the Ad26.COV2.S COVID-19 vaccine or a placebo.

This chain connects TRBV5-1 to TRBJ2-7, with D perhaps TRBD1 (5 bases). Germline values: CDR1 SGHRS, CDR2 YFSETQ. The CDR3 covers 14 residues. V lost 2 bases and J lost 5, with 14 bases in between. The CDR3 reads CASSLSRVMDEQYF. CDR3 nucleotide sequence: TGCGCCAGCAGCTTATCCAGGGTGATGGACGAGCAGTACTTC.

As to this clone: Within the sample, other DNA sequences also encode this same CDR3. The CDR3 bases are TGCGCCAGCAGCATAACAGGGTCCGGGGCCAACGTCCTGACTTTC. As protein: CASSITGSGANVLTF. The chain uses TRBV5-1 and TRBJ2-6; tentatively, D is TRBD1 (6 bases). In germline, CDR1 is SGHRS, CDR2 YFSETQ. Trimming removed 4 bases at V and 4 bases at J, with 12 bases between. The CDR3 has 15 residues.

This clone was seen a single time. The chain employs TRBV27 and TRBJ2-3; 11 bases are shared with TRBD2. With V trimmed by 7 bases and J by 3 bases, 6 bases remained unmatched. The CDR3 loop spans 15 amino acids. Germline-derived CDR1 and CDR2 are MNHEY and SMNVEV (reference sequence). The CDR3 is CASTYSGGATDTQYF. The CDR3 bases are TGTGCCAGCACATATAGCGGGGGGGCGACAGATACGCAGTATTTT.

The chain employs TRBV4-3 and TRBJ1-4; D perhaps matches TRBD1 (5 bases). There are 13 residues in the CDR3. The V and J ends lost 3 bases and 6 bases respectively, with 8 bases between them. CDR1 LGHNA and CDR2 YSLEER come from the germline V gene. The CDR3 here is CASSHMGDEKLFF. The CDR3 nucleotides read TGCGCCAGCAGCCATATGGGGGATGAAAAACTGTTTTTT.

This sequence joins TRBV28 and TRBJ1-5; D remains unclear. The germline V gene has CDR1 MDHEN and CDR2 SYDVKM. V lost 6 bases and J lost 5, with 17 bases in between. The CDR3 extends over 15 amino acids. CDR3 DNA: TGTGCCAGCAGGCGGGCGTGGGGTGGTTATCAGCCCCAGCATTTT. Amino acid sequence: CASRRAWGGYQPQHF.

V usage is TRBV2 and J usage is TRBJ2-1; weak D call: TRBD1 (6 bases). Per germline, CDR1 SNHLY and CDR2 FYNNEI. This CDR3 is 17 amino acids long. The V gene lost 1 base and the J gene lost 6 bases, with 19 bases spanning the gap. The CDR3: CASSEGPPQGWPNEQFF. In nucleotides, the CDR3 is TGTGCCAGCAGTGAAGGCCCCCCACAGGGATGGCCCAATGAGCAGTTCTTC.

The chain links TRBV12-3 or TRBV12-4 to TRBJ1-5, with D maybe TRBD1 (5 bases). The CDR3 has 13 residues. With 7 bases removed from V and 7 bases from J, the gap between germline ends came to 14 bases. The DNA of the CDR3 is TGTGCCAGCACCTTAAACCGGGGGCAGCCCCAGCATTTT. This codes for CASTLNRGQPQHF.

V gene TRBV4-1 combines with J gene TRBJ1-6; D not resolved. Germline lookup yields CDR1 MGHRA and CDR2 YSYEKL. CDR3 length equals 15 residues. Trimming took off 0 bases at V and 8 bases at J, with 11 bases between the two ends. CDR3: CASSQEKEGYSPLHF. The CDR3 DNA follows: TGCGCCAGCAGCCAAGAGAAGGAGGGTTATTCACCCCTCCACTTT.

This rearrangement joins TRBV19 to TRBJ2-3; D might be TRBD1 or TRBD2, each matching 5 bases. The V and J ends lost 0 bases and 0 bases respectively, with 10 bases between them. CDR1 and CDR2 (germline): LNHDA, SQIVND (reference sequence). The CDR3 totals 16 residues. This CDR3 is CASSIDEGRSTDTQYF. The CDR3 nucleotides read TGTGCCAGTAGTATAGATGAGGGGCGGAGCACAGATACGCAGTATTTT.

The V and J genes are TRBV10-3 and TRBJ2-1; 10 bases fit TRBD2. V shed 5 bases and J 3 bases; nucleotides not matched to a gene: 10. CDR1 and CDR2 (germline): ENHRY, SYGVKD. The CDR3 has 17 amino acids. The CDR3 region has the DNA TGTGCCATCAGTTCTTCGTCCGGACTAGCGGACTACAATGAGCAGTTCTTC. Translating it yields CAISSSSGLADYNEQFF.

The chain joins TRBV6-6 to TRBJ2-7; TRBD1 matches at 8 bases. The germline CDR1 and CDR2 sequences are MNHNY and SVGAGI (reference sequence). Trimming took 6 bases from V and 3 from J; bases not matched to a gene: 7. CDR3 size: 14 residues. The CDR3: CASRTGAGGYEQYF. As DNA, the CDR3 is TGTGCCAGCAGGACAGGGGCCGGCGGCTACGAGCAGTACTTC.

The V call is TRBV7-2, the J call TRBJ2-2; the D is unclear. Trimming took 5 bases from V and 3 from J, leaving 7 bases between them. Germline assignment: CDR1 SGHTA and CDR2 FQGNSA. This CDR3 is 13 amino acids long. CDR3 nucleotides: TGTGCCAGCAGCCGGACCTACACCGGGGAGCTGTTTTTT. It codes for CASSRTYTGELFF.

CDR3 DNA sequence: TGCGCCAGCAGCCAAGGGGGGACAGGGAGAAACTATGGCTACACCTTC. It specifies CASSQGGTGRNYGYTF. The chain joins TRBV4-1 to TRBJ1-2; 9 nucleotides line up with TRBD1. Germline V lookup: CDR1 MGHRA, CDR2 YSYEKL. Germline trimming cut 1 base from V and 2 bases from J; bases unmatched to any gene: 5. The CDR3 length is 16 residues.

V is TRBV18 and J is TRBJ2-1, with a weak D call TRBD2 (6 bases). Trimming cost V 3 bases and J 0 bases, with 24 bases left between them. The CDR3 loop spans 20 amino acids. Germline loops: CDR1 KGHSH, CDR2 LQKENI. As DNA, the CDR3 is TGTGCCAGCTCACCCCGACGGACTACACGGGGGATGATCTCCTACAATGAGCAGTTCTTC. This codes for CASSPRRTTRGMISYNEQFF.

This CDR3 is CASSLLGPSGYSYNEQFF. The CDR3, as DNA: TGTGCCAGCAGCTTATTAGGCCCTAGCGGCTACTCCTACAATGAGCAGTTCTTC. The chain recombines TRBV11-3 with TRBJ2-1; 7 nucleotides align to TRBD2. This CDR3 spans 18 amino acids. Germline CDR1 reads SGHNT; CDR2 reads YENEEA. Losses at the gene ends were 2 bases for V and 0 bases for J; bases not matched to a gene: 10.

This chain joins TRBV30 and TRBJ2-3, with D maybe TRBD1 (6 bases). This CDR3 region has 12 residues. Per germline, CDR1 GTSNPN and CDR2 SVGIG (reference sequence). The germline V and J ends were trimmed by 3 bases and 9 bases, with 13 bases remaining between them. CDR3 sequence reads: CAWSQQGQTQYF. The CDR3 DNA sequence: TGTGCCTGGAGCCAACAGGGTCAAACGCAGTATTTT.

The J gene is TRBJ2-7, the V gene TRBV27; 10 bases match TRBD1. The CDR3 totals 16 residues. The trim removed 3 bases at V and 4 bases at J, leaving 9 bases unmatched. Germline lookup yields CDR1 MNHEY and CDR2 SMNVEV (reference sequence). In nucleotides, the CDR3 is TGTGCCAGCAGTTTTGGGCGAGGACAGGGGGTTTACGAGCAGTACTTC. Translation gives CASSFGRGQGVYEQYF.

V and J are TRBV10-3 and TRBJ2-5; a possible D gene is TRBD1 (5 bases). The CDR3 contains 15 residues. The germline V and J ends were trimmed by 1 base and 4 bases, with 13 bases remaining between them. The germline CDR1 and CDR2 sequences are ENHRY and SYGVKD. CDR3 loop: CAISEYQKRGETQYF. The CDR3 DNA reads as TGTGCCATCAGTGAGTACCAGAAAAGGGGAGAGACCCAGTACTTC.

V is TRBV2 and J is TRBJ2-3, with D maybe TRBD2 (6 bases). The CDR3 is 12 amino acids. The germline V gene has CDR1 SNHLY and CDR2 FYNNEI. V was cut by 8 bases and J by 6 bases, with 12 bases left in between. This CDR3 is CASREYMDTQYF. In DNA form, the CDR3 reads TGTGCCAGCCGGGAGTACATGGATACGCAGTATTTT. Looking up the rest from reference TRBV2 and TRBJ2-3 gives the full variable domain: EPEVTQTPSHQVTQMGQEVILRCVPISNHLYFYWYRQILGQKVEFLVSFYNNEISEKSEIFDDQFSVERPDGSNFTLKIRSTKLEDSAMYFCASREYMDTQYFGPGTRLTVL.

This chain uses TRBV7-2 with TRBJ2-5; TRBD1 matches at 8 bases. The CDR3 loop spans 16 amino acids. The germline CDR1 and CDR2 sequences are SGHTA and FQGNSA. Trimming removed 2 bases from V and 1 base from J; junction bases left unmatched: 6. For the CDR3, the DNA is TGTGCCAGCAGCTTACCGACAGGGGCCCTCCAAGAGACCCAGTACTTC. Translated: CASSLPTGALQETQYF.

This rearrangement joins TRBV7-6 to TRBJ2-2; TRBD2 is a possible D gene (6 bases). The CDR3 is 16 amino acids. Germline V gene data show CDR1 as SGHVS and CDR2 as FNYEAQ. Trimming took off 1 base at V and 0 bases at J, with 9 bases between the two ends. The CDR3: CASSLVAGPNTGELFF. The CDR3 nucleotides are TGTGCCAGCAGCTTAGTGGCGGGACCGAACACCGGGGAGCTGTTTTTT. The full variable domain, its missing parts supplied by reference TRBV7-6 and TRBJ2-2, is GAGVSQSPRYKVTKRGQDVALRCDPISGHVSLYWYRQALGQGPEFLTYFNYEAQQDKSGLPNDRFSAERPEGSISTLTIQRTEQRDSAMYRCASSLVAGPNTGELFFGEGSRLTVL.

This sequence joins TRBV7-2 and TRBJ1-2, with 7 bases that match TRBD1. Germline V lookup: CDR1 SGHTA, CDR2 FQGNSA. V lost 2 bases, J lost 4 bases, and 4 bases stayed unmatched. This CDR3 is built from 14 residues. DNA for the CDR3: TGTGCCAGCAGCTTAACAGGGGTAACCTATGGCTACACCTTC. This sequence encodes CASSLTGVTYGYTF.

About this clone itself: Different DNA sequences within this sample yield the same CDR3. The chain employs TRBV7-2 and TRBJ2-3, with unresolved D. The CDR3 runs 12 residues. With 0 bases removed from V and 4 bases from J, the gap between germline ends came to 2 bases. From germline, CDR1 is SGHTA and CDR2 FQGNSA. CDR3 in amino acids: CASSLASDTQYF. The DNA for the CDR3 is TGTGCCAGCAGCTTAGCGTCAGATACGCAGTATTTT. The complete variable domain, with remaining parts taken from reference TRBV7-2 and TRBJ2-3, reads GAGVSQSPSNKVTEKGKDVELRCDPISGHTALYWYRQSLGQGLEFLIYFQGNSAPDKSGLPSDRFSAERTGGSVSTLTIQRTQQEDSAVYLCASSLASDTQYFGPGTRLTVL.

The V gene is TRBV4-2, the J gene TRBJ1-1; D not resolved. CDR1 and CDR2 (germline): LGHNA, YNFKEQ. The CDR3 has 14 residues. V shed 1 base and J shed 1 base, with 7 bases lying between them. The CDR3 spells CASSQAAKNTEAFF. The CDR3, as DNA: TGTGCCAGCAGCCAAGCGGCAAAGAACACTGAAGCTTTCTTT.

V is TRBV27 and J is TRBJ1-2; the D is unclear. Germline-derived CDR1 and CDR2 are MNHEY and SMNVEV (reference sequence). V was shortened by 2 bases and J by 7 bases, with 11 bases between the two germline ends. The CDR3 has 13 residues. CDR3 loop: CASSLRRLAGYTF. DNA for the CDR3: TGTGCCAGCAGTTTACGGAGGTTGGCTGGCTACACCTTC.